This entry lists 5 T cell receptor beta chains sequenced from one sample in a study of Graves' ophthalmopathy and Graves' hyperthyroidism. The TCR beta CDR3 regions underwent amplification from RNA transcripts. First-round RT-PCR employed HTBI primers, with a second-round multiplex PCR after it. TCRdb fed the multiplex PCR reads into MiXCR, producing one record per CDR3 protein. The data hold 300,000 to 400,000 distinct CDR3 sequences, with roughly 16% observed a single time. The sequenced sample was peripheral blood. All receptors come from an adult man with Graves' ophthalmopathy.

At least ten counts were recorded for this clonotype. This chain joins TRBV11-1 and TRBJ1-1, with a tentative D call TRBD1 (6 bases). Germline CDR1 is SGHAT and CDR2 is FQDESV (reference sequence). Trimming stripped 3 bases from V and 11 bases from J, with 16 bases between. The CDR3 is 13 residues long. The CDR3 nucleotides read TGTGCCAGCAGCTTCAGGACAGAGAGAAGGGCTTTCTTT. It yields the protein CASSFRTERRAFF.

At least ten counts were recorded for this clonotype. This chain links TRBV3-1 with TRBJ2-6, with no clear D. V lost 0 bases and J 0 bases, leaving 15 bases between the germline ends. CDR1 LGHDT and CDR2 YNNKEL come from the germline V gene (reference sequence). The CDR3 covers 19 residues. CDR3 sequence (DNA): TGTGCCAGCAGCCAAGATAACCCCTTTGGCCGCTCTGGGGCCAACGTCCTGACTTTC. Translated: CASSQDNPFGRSGANVLTF.

This clonotype was detected only a few times. This chain connects TRBV6-5 to TRBJ2-5; 8 positions agree with TRBD1. The CDR3 runs 16 residues. The ends lost 4 bases at V and 3 bases at J; junction bases unmatched: 10. The germline gives CDR1 MNHEY, CDR2 SVGAGI. DNA of the CDR3: TGTGCCAGCAGTTCGACGGACAGGGCGGGTAAAGAGACCCAGTACTTC. This gives the protein CASSSTDRAGKETQYF.

This rearrangement joins TRBV6-1 to TRBJ2-7; a possible D gene is TRBD1 (6 bases). In germline, CDR1 is MNHNS, CDR2 SASEGT. Trimming cost V 5 bases and J 2 bases, with 16 bases left between them. The CDR3 is 15 amino acids. The CDR3, as DNA: TGTGCCAGCAGTAAGGGGACATCCATTACCTACGAGCAGTACTTC. It codes for CASSKGTSITYEQYF.

Ten or more counts support this clonotype. J is TRBJ1-2 and V is TRBV30; TRBD1 matches 9 bases. V shed 8 bases, J shed 7 bases, and the junction held 5 bases outside the gene matches. The CDR3 is 11 amino acids. In germline, CDR1 is GTSNPN, CDR2 SVGIG (reference sequence). CDR3 bases: TGTGCCGAGGGACAGGGAAGTGGCTACACCTTC. Protein: CAEGQGSGYTF.